The 22 T cell receptor beta chains presented below share a single source sample, sequenced in a study of PD-L1 blockade in urothelial cancer. Time point specified: pretreatment peripheral blood. Clones were sequenced by immunoSEQ multiplex PCR, and TCRdb holds only the in-frame ones, with some missing. The repertoire holds over 30,000 clones, approximately 87% seen once, with 15% to 19% in the top ten. The sample in question was PBMCs, obtained around atezolizumab (anti-PD-L1) treatment. The receptors come from a man in his sixties with urothelial cancer.

This chain uses TRBV15 with TRBJ2-7; D might be TRBD2 (5 bases). CDR1 and CDR2 from the germline V gene are LNHNV and YYDKDF (reference sequence). V was pared by 0 bases and J by 7 bases, with 16 bases between. The length of the CDR3 is 15 residues. The CDR3 DNA is TGTGCCACCAGCAGAGATTTTGGCTTACCGGGGGAGCAGTACTTC. Its protein product is CATSRDFGLPGEQYF.

The rearrangement links TRBV10-3 to TRBJ2-7; D may be TRBD2 (6 bases). Germline V gene lookup returns CDR1 ENHRY and CDR2 SYGVKD. The CDR3 length is 12 residues. Trimming stripped 4 bases from V and 5 bases from J, with 9 bases between. CDR3 in DNA: TGTGCCATCAGTGGGGGAGGAAACGAGCAGTACTTC. Its translation is CAISGGGNEQYF.

This clone was seen only a few times. V usage is TRBV28 and J usage is TRBJ1-6, with a weak D call TRBD1 (5 bases). Trimming took off 8 bases at V and 5 bases at J, with 13 bases between the two ends. The CDR3 has 14 residues. CDR1 and CDR2 from the germline V gene are MDHEN and SYDVKM. CDR3 region: CASDGTSHNSPLHF. DNA of the CDR3: TGTGCCAGCGACGGGACTTCCCATAATTCACCCCTCCACTTT.

V is TRBV7-2 and J is TRBJ1-2; D not certain. Trimming removed 3 bases at V and 3 bases at J, with 17 bases between. The CDR3 is 16 amino acids. CDR1 is SGHTA, CDR2 FQGNSA, per germline. For the CDR3, the DNA is TGTGCCAGCAGCTTGAGGCCTGCGGGCGGGGACTATGGCTACACCTTC. This translates into CASSLRPAGGDYGYTF.

This clone was detected a few times. The chain couples TRBV1 to TRBJ2-7; the D call of TRBD2 is as the table states it, not checked on the DNA. TRBV1 is flagged as a pseudogene. The CDR3 totals 19 residues. CDR3 protein: CTSSPASPFLAGIPYEQYF. Here the CDR3 DNA reads TGCACCAGCAGTCCCGCCTCCCCTTTCCTAGCGGGTATCCCCTACGAGCAGTACTTC.

The chain has TRBV7-9 and TRBJ2-1; TRBD2 agrees at 7 bases. This CDR3 has 14 residues. Trimming cost V 2 bases and J 7 bases; bases outside gene matches: 5. The germline CDR1 and CDR2 sequences are SEHNR and FQNEAQ (reference sequence). CDR3 amino acids: CASSLWGLMNEQFF. The CDR3 bases are TGTGCCAGCAGCTTATGGGGACTAATGAATGAGCAGTTCTTC.

This sequence joins TRBV6-1 and TRBJ2-5; D is perhaps TRBD2 (6 bases). Germline lookup yields CDR1 MNHNS and CDR2 SASEGT. Trimming pared 4 bases from V and 0 bases from J, leaving 6 bases between. The CDR3 loop spans 13 amino acids. The CDR3 nucleotides are TGTGCCAGCAGTGGACTAGACCAAGAGACCCAGTACTTC. Translation: CASSGLDQETQYF.

This chain uses TRBV7-3 with TRBJ2-1, with TRBD2 identical over 7 bases. The CDR3 is 15 residues long. V lost 4 bases, J lost 2 bases, and 5 bases stayed unmatched. Per germline, CDR1 SGHTA and CDR2 FQGTGA. The CDR3 reads CASSYSRETYNEQFF. In DNA form, the CDR3 reads TGTGCCAGCAGCTACTCGCGGGAGACCTACAATGAGCAGTTCTTC.

V usage is TRBV6-5 and J usage is TRBJ1-2; maybe TRBD1 (6 bases). The CDR3 is made up of 15 amino acids. Germline CDR1 is MNHEY and CDR2 is SVGAGI. The V and J ends lost 5 bases and 1 base respectively, with 14 bases between them. CDR3 in amino acids: CASSPGQTYNYGYTF. The CDR3 nucleotides read TGTGCCAGCAGTCCTGGACAGACGTATAACTATGGCTACACCTTC.

This chain links TRBV7-3 with TRBJ1-1, with 7 bases identical to TRBD1. The germline V gene encodes CDR1 SGHTA and CDR2 FQGTGA. Trimming removed 4 bases from V and 5 bases from J; junction bases left unmatched: 10. The CDR3 extends over 15 amino acids. The CDR3 spells CASSSRAQTGTEAFF. In nucleotides, the CDR3 is TGTGCCAGCAGCTCTAGGGCGCAGACAGGGACTGAAGCTTTCTTT. The full variable domain, its missing parts supplied by reference TRBV7-3 and TRBJ1-1, is GAGVSQTPSNKVTEKGKYVELRCDPISGHTALYWYRQSLGQGPEFLIYFQGTGAADDSGLPNDRFFAVRPEGSVSTLKIQRTERGDSAVYLCASSSRAQTGTEAFFGQGTRLTVV.

The rearrangement uses TRBV5-4 and TRBJ2-2; weak D call: TRBD1 (6 bases). Germline values: CDR1 SGHNT, CDR2 YYREEE (reference sequence). Deletions cut 0 bases from V and 5 bases from J, with 11 bases between. This CDR3 spans 15 amino acids. The CDR3 protein is CASSLDREFTGELFF. In DNA form, the CDR3 reads TGTGCCAGCAGCTTGGACAGGGAGTTTACCGGGGAGCTGTTTTTT.

In its sample, this clone was seen once. This chain uses TRBV5-5 with TRBJ2-7, with TRBD2 matching over 8 bases. The CDR3 contains 15 residues. Germline V gene data show CDR1 as SGHKS and CDR2 as YYEKEE (reference sequence). With 0 bases clipped from V and 4 bases from J, the junction kept 6 bases outside the gene matches. As DNA, the CDR3 is TGTGCCAGCAGCTTGGGGCTAGCGGGTATTTACGAGCAGTACTTC. Amino acid sequence: CASSLGLAGIYEQYF.

CDR3 nucleotide sequence: TGTGCCAGTAGAGCGGCCCTTTCGAATGGGGCCCAGTACTTC. Its translation is CASRAALSNGAQYF. This chain links TRBV19 with TRBJ2-5; D might be TRBD2 (5 bases). Germline values: CDR1 LNHDA, CDR2 SQIVND (reference sequence). Deletions cut 6 bases from V and 9 bases from J, with 20 bases between. CDR3 length: 14 amino acids.

The chain links TRBV25-1 to TRBJ1-2, with TRBD1 identical over 9 bases. Germline lookup yields CDR1 MGHDK and CDR2 SYGVNS. The CDR3 contains 15 residues. J lost 5 bases, V lost 1 base, and 5 bases had no gene match. CDR3 sequence reads: CASSESGQGSYGYTF. The CDR3 DNA is TGTGCCAGCAGTGAATCGGGACAGGGTAGTTATGGCTACACCTTC.

This chain joins TRBV7-2 and TRBJ2-3; a weak D match, TRBD1 (6 bases). Trimming removed 4 bases at V and 3 bases at J, with 14 bases between. Germline CDR1 is SGHTA and CDR2 is FQGNSA. CDR3 length equals 15 residues. CDR3 amino acids: CASSSLGGGTDTQYF. For the CDR3, the DNA is TGTGCCAGCAGCTCCCTAGGGGGTGGGACAGATACGCAGTATTTT.

The rearrangement links TRBV2 to TRBJ2-1; no clear D. Germline V gives CDR1 SNHLY, CDR2 FYNNEI. The length of the CDR3 is 12 residues. V lost 6 bases, J lost 7 bases, and 10 bases lay in between. DNA for the CDR3: TGTGCCAGCAGGGTGTACGGGAATGAGCAGTTCTTC. It translates to CASRVYGNEQFF. Full variable domain (missing parts from reference TRBV2 and TRBJ2-1): EPEVTQTPSHQVTQMGQEVILRCVPISNHLYFYWYRQILGQKVEFLVSFYNNEISEKSEIFDDQFSVERPDGSNFTLKIRSTKLEDSAMYFCASRVYGNEQFFGPGTRLTVL.

This chain links TRBV29-1 with TRBJ2-3, with 7 positions matching TRBD2. V shed 6 bases and J 10 bases; nucleotides not matched to a gene: 10. The CDR3 length is 12 residues. CDR1 is SQVTM, CDR2 ANQGSEA, per germline. The CDR3 is CSVTQTSSAQYF. CDR3 nucleotide sequence: TGCAGCGTCACCCAGACTAGCTCGGCGCAGTATTTT.

This clone turned up a few times. The V gene is TRBV18, the J gene TRBJ2-6; TRBD1 is a possible D gene (5 bases). CDR1 KGHSH and CDR2 LQKENI come from the germline V gene. The CDR3 consists of 15 residues. V lost 8 bases, J lost 0 bases, and 11 bases lay in between. Written as DNA, the CDR3 is TGTGCCAGCAAACAGGTTAACTCTGGGGCCAACGTCCTGACTTTC. This translates into CASKQVNSGANVLTF.

J is TRBJ2-7 and V is TRBV19; D is uncertain. The CDR3 length is 14 residues. Germline CDR1 LNHDA, CDR2 SQIVND (reference sequence). Trimming removed 3 bases at V and 1 base at J, with 10 bases between. In DNA, the CDR3 is TGTGCCAGTAGTATGGTCGGGTTGTCCTACGAGCAGTACTTC. Protein product: CASSMVGLSYEQYF.

This chain uses TRBV19 with TRBJ2-1, with D perhaps matching TRBD1 (5 bases). V was cut by 6 bases and J by 9 bases, with 18 bases left in between. The CDR3 is 14 residues long. The V gene's germline CDR1 is LNHDA and CDR2 SQIVND (reference sequence). DNA for the CDR3: TGTGCCAGTAGCCGCGGACCGAACAGGCTTGAGCAGTTCTTC. Residues: CASSRGPNRLEQFF.

This clone was recorded only once. The chain combines TRBV6-5 with TRBJ2-1; 8 nucleotides agree with TRBD2. V dropped 2 bases and J dropped 7; count of bases not matched to a gene: 1. Germline-derived CDR1 and CDR2 are MNHEY and SVGAGI. This CDR3 has 13 amino acids. The CDR3 nucleotides are TGTGCCAGCAGTTACGGGACTAGGAATGAGCAGTTCTTC. Amino acids: CASSYGTRNEQFF.

The genes are TRBV28 and TRBJ1-2; D ambiguous. V lost 3 bases to trimming and J lost 6 bases, with 11 bases between them. The germline V gene encodes CDR1 MDHEN and CDR2 SYDVKM. The CDR3 is made up of 13 amino acids. The CDR3 is CASSFRGLDGYTF. Here the CDR3 DNA reads TGTGCCAGCAGTTTTCGGGGTCTCGATGGCTACACCTTC.